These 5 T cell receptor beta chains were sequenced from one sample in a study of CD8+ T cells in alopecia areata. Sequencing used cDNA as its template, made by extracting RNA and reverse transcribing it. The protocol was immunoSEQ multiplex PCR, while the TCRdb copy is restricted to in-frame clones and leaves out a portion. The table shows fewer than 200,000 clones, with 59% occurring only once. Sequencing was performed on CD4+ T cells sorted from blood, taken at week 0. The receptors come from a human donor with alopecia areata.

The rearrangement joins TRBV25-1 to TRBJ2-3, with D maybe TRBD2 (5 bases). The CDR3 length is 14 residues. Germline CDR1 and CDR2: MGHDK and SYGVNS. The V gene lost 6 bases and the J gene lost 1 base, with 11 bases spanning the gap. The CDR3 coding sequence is TGTGCCAGCAGGTTCAGCGGTCGCACAGATACGCAGTATTTT. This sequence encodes CASRFSGRTDTQYF.

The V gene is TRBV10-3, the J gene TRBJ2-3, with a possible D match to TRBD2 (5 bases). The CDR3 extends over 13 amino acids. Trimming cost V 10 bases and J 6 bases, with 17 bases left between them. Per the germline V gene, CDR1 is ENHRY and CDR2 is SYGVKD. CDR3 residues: CARLEVRGDTQYF. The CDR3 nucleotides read TGTGCCAGGTTGGAAGTCCGAGGGGATACGCAGTATTTT.

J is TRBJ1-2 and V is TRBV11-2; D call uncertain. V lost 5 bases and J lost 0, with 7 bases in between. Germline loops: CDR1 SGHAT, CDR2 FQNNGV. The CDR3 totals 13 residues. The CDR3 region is CASSTTANYGYTF. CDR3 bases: TGTGCCAGCAGCACCACAGCTAACTATGGCTACACCTTC.

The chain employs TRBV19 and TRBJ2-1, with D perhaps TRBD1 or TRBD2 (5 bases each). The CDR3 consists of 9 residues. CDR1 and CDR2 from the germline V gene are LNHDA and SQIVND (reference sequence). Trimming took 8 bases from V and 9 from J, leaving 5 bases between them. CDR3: CASGGEQFF. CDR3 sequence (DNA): TGTGCCAGTGGGGGTGAGCAGTTCTTC.

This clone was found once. This CDR3 reads CATSRDRGREAFF. CDR3 nucleotide sequence: TGTGCCACCAGCAGAGATCGGGGGCGTGAAGCTTTCTTT. The V gene is TRBV15, the J gene TRBJ1-1; D perhaps matches TRBD1 (6 bases). Looked up from germline, CDR1 is LNHNV and CDR2 is YYDKDF (reference sequence). Trimming left V 0 bases short and J 7 bases short, with 9 bases between. This CDR3 is 13 amino acids long.